A single sample is the source of the 17 T cell receptor beta chains below, sequenced in a study of blood T cell repertoires in COVID-19. Some clones are missing from TCRdb's copy, which holds only in-frame ones; the method was immunoSEQ multiplex PCR. This sample yields about 480,000 clones, of which 85% to 90% are seen a single time; 1.5% to 2% belongs to the top ten. Sequencing was carried out using PBMCs or T cells enriched from blood (not recorded which). These receptors came from a woman aged 40 to 49 who had recovered from COVID-19.

The chain carries TRBV7-8 and TRBJ2-7; TRBD2 matches at 10 bases. After removal of 5 bases from V and 1 base from J, the junction contained 8 bases not matched to a gene. Germline V gives CDR1 SGHVS, CDR2 FQNEAQ. This CDR3 has 16 residues. Here the CDR3 reads CASSGSPSGSSYEQYF. Written as DNA, the CDR3 is TGTGCCAGCAGCGGCTCGCCTAGCGGGAGTTCCTACGAGCAGTACTTC.

The V call is TRBV25-1, the J call TRBJ2-3; 7 bases match TRBD2. The V gene's germline CDR1 is MGHDK and CDR2 SYGVNS. The CDR3 runs 14 residues. Germline trimming cut 4 bases from V and 0 bases from J; bases unmatched to any gene: 1. CDR3 loop: CASSVGGSTDTQYF. CDR3 sequence (DNA): TGTGCCAGCAGTGTGGGGGGGAGCACAGATACGCAGTATTTT.

The chain couples TRBV2 to TRBJ1-2; 10 nucleotides match TRBD1. Germline V gene sequence: CDR1 SNHLY, CDR2 FYNNEI. V trimming: 6 bases; J trimming: 8 bases; junction bases outside the gene matches: 9. This CDR3 spans 14 amino acids. CDR3 in amino acids: CASSLKTGGGGYTF. The CDR3 region has the DNA TGTGCCAGCAGCCTAAAGACAGGGGGCGGAGGCTACACCTTC.

In its sample, this clone was seen once. The gene calls are TRBV30 and TRBJ2-1; TRBD1 agrees at 10 bases. Unmatched junction bases numbered 6, after V lost 4 bases and J lost 9 bases. The germline gives CDR1 GTSNPN, CDR2 SVGIG (reference sequence). This CDR3 is built from 13 residues. This CDR3 reads CAWTWDRGVEQFF. CDR3 nucleotide sequence: TGTGCCTGGACGTGGGACAGGGGTGTTGAGCAGTTCTTC.

This rearrangement joins TRBV19 to TRBJ1-1; the match to TRBD1 covers 7 bases. The V gene's germline CDR1 is LNHDA and CDR2 SQIVND (reference sequence). V trimming: 4 bases; J trimming: 4 bases; junction bases outside the gene matches: 9. The CDR3 is 15 residues long. CDR3 coding DNA: TGTGCCAGTAGTAGCGTAAGACAGGGATCCACTGAAGCTTTCTTT. Translating gives CASSSVRQGSTEAFF.

The CDR3 loop is CATSDSHSNQPQHF. CDR3 nucleotide sequence: TGTGCCACCTCTGACAGTCATAGCAATCAGCCCCAGCATTTT. The chain carries TRBV24-1 and TRBJ1-5; possible D gene TRBD1, 5 bases. CDR1 and CDR2 (germline): KGHDR, SFDVKD. Trimming removed 9 bases from V and 0 bases from J, with 11 bases in between. The CDR3 length is 14 residues.

The chain combines TRBV3-1 (or the pseudogene TRBV3-2) with TRBJ1-2, with 7 bases aligning to TRBD1. Germline V gene lookup returns CDR1 LGHDT and CDR2 YNNKEL (reference sequence). Unmatched junction bases numbered 9, after V lost 3 bases and J lost 8 bases. The CDR3 length is 14 residues. CDR3 amino acids: CASSHPDRAGGYTF. The CDR3 nucleotides are TGTGCCAGCAGCCACCCTGACAGGGCAGGCGGCTACACCTTC.

The rearrangement joins TRBV9 to TRBJ2-1; TRBD2 agrees at 10 bases. Per germline, CDR1 SGDLS and CDR2 YYNGEE. V gave up 0 bases and J gave up 11 bases; unmatched junction bases: 8. The CDR3 covers 15 residues. This CDR3 reads CASSVEGLAGVQQFF. Here the CDR3 DNA reads TGTGCCAGCAGCGTAGAGGGGCTAGCGGGAGTACAGCAGTTCTTC. The whole variable domain, remainder taken from reference TRBV9 and TRBJ2-1, is DSGVTQTPKHLITATGQRVTLRCSPRSGDLSVYWYQQSLDQGLQFLIQYYNGEERAKGNILERFSAQQFPDLHSELNLSSLELGDSALYFCASSVEGLAGVQQFFGPGTRLTVL.

The rearrangement uses TRBV6-1 and TRBJ2-7, with 11 bases lining up with TRBD1. Trimming removed 3 bases from V and 7 bases from J; junction bases left unmatched: 11. Germline loops: CDR1 MNHNS, CDR2 SASEGT. The CDR3 extends over 16 amino acids. The CDR3 DNA follows: TGTGCCAGCAGTGATCAGGGGACAGGGGGATATGGGGAGCAGTACTTC. This sequence encodes CASSDQGTGGYGEQYF.

This clone was seen just once. This could be a read error, since a much larger clone is one nucleotide away. In DNA, the CDR3 is TGTGCCAACAGCACTCCTAATTCACCCCTCCACTTT. This codes for CANSTPNSPLHF. The chain joins TRBV9 to TRBJ1-6; D uncertain. Germline V CDR1 and CDR2: SGDLS, YYNGEE. The CDR3 contains 12 residues.

V and J are TRBV29-1 and TRBJ2-5; TRBD2 agrees at 7 bases. The CDR3 contains 16 residues. Germline V gives CDR1 SQVTM, CDR2 ANQGSEA. V lost 7 bases, J lost 8 bases, and 22 bases stayed unmatched. In DNA, the CDR3 is TGCAGCGCCTCGCCCCCTGGCGGGGGACTATCGGGTACCCAGTACTTC. It is translated as CSASPPGGGLSGTQYF.

The chain uses TRBV7-8 and TRBJ1-1; D is unresolved. Per germline, CDR1 SGHVS and CDR2 FQNEAQ. The CDR3 is made up of 14 amino acids. Trimming stripped 4 bases from V and 4 bases from J, with 13 bases between. In DNA, the CDR3 is TGTGCCAGCAGCTCCTCAGGAAGTGGCACTGAAGCTTTCTTT. This translates into CASSSSGSGTEAFF.

V and J are TRBV13 and TRBJ2-3, with TRBD2 matching 7 bases. J gave up 2 bases and V 4 bases, and 6 bases lay outside the gene matches. From germline, CDR1 is PRHDT and CDR2 FYEKMQ (reference sequence). The CDR3 sequence is 15 residues long. The CDR3 here is CASSSAGTITDTQYF. The CDR3 DNA reads as TGTGCCAGCAGCTCAGCCGGGACTATCACAGATACGCAGTATTTT.

The chain has TRBV11-3 and TRBJ1-4; D may be TRBD1 (6 bases). This CDR3 contains 15 residues. The germline V gene encodes CDR1 SGHNT and CDR2 YENEEA. With 4 bases removed from V and 2 bases from J, the gap between germline ends came to 11 bases. CDR3 DNA: TGTGCCAGCAGCTCCAGGGGTCGGACTAATGAAAAACTGTTTTTT. Its translation is CASSSRGRTNEKLFF.

V is TRBV5-6 and J is TRBJ2-7; 8 bases map to TRBD1. The CDR3 runs 17 residues. The germline V gene has CDR1 SGHDT and CDR2 YYEEEE. J lost 3 bases, V lost 3 bases, and 14 bases had no gene match. CDR3 amino acids: CASSSIGLSDRVYEQYF. The CDR3 nucleotides read TGTGCCAGCAGCTCAATCGGGCTATCGGACAGGGTCTACGAGCAGTACTTC.

V gene TRBV18 combines with J gene TRBJ1-4, with D possibly being TRBD1 (6 bases). Trimming removed 3 bases from V and 8 bases from J, with 13 bases in between. Germline V gives CDR1 KGHSH, CDR2 LQKENI. The CDR3 spans 14 residues. The CDR3 reads CASSPSGGQEKLFF. The CDR3 coding sequence is TGTGCCAGCTCACCGTCGGGGGGCCAGGAAAAACTGTTTTTT.

The chain is built from TRBV12-5 and TRBJ1-2; TRBD1 agrees at 9 bases. Germline loops: CDR1 LGHNT, CDR2 FRNRAP. J was trimmed by 7 bases and V by 2 bases; bases with no gene match: 8. The CDR3 runs to 15 residues. The chain's CDR3 is CASGLPTGTGFGYTF. For the CDR3, the DNA is TGTGCTAGTGGTTTGCCTACGGGGACAGGGTTTGGCTACACCTTC.